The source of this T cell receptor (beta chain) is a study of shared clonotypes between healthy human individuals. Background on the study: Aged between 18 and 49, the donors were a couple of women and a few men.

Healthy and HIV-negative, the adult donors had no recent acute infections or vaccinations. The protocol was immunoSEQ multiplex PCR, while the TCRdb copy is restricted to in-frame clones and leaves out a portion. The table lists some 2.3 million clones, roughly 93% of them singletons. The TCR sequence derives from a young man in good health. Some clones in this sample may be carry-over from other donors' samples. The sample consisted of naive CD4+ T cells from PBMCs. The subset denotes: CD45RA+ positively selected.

CDR3 in amino acids: CASQLGTGARLFF. The CDR3, as DNA: TGTGCCAGCCAGTTGGGGACAGGGGCCCGGCTGTTTTTT. V usage is TRBV6-1 and J usage is TRBJ1-4; TRBD1 agrees at 10 bases. Losses at the gene ends were 8 bases for V and 14 bases for J; bases not matched to a gene: 11. The length of the CDR3 is 13 residues. Germline CDR1 reads MNHNS; CDR2 reads SASEGT.